A selection of T cell receptor beta chains follows, all from one sample in a study of human CD8 memory T cell subsets. TCRdb derives one entry per CDR3 protein from the 5' RACE reads, leaving out DNA. The sample table sets out 15,000 or so distinct CDR3 sequences. Sequenced: CD8+ stem-like memory T cells (TSCM and TCM) sorted from PBMCs. These receptors came from a human donor in good health. The CDR3 runs from the conserved cysteine through the conserved F or W. Fields, in order: J gene, CDR3 length, clone size, V gene, CDR3 protein. Size values are once, few and many counts, or a class for expanded clones, and some rows have none.

J: TRBJ1-5
length: 15
size: NA
V: TRBV28
CDR3: CASSLRGTGSQPQHF

J: TRBJ1-1
length: 14
size: NA
V: TRBV18
CDR3: CASSPPDRGGDAFF

J: TRBJ1-1
length: 11
size: NA
V: TRBV19
CDR3: CASTHRVEAFF

J: TRBJ2-7
length: 14
size: NA
V: TRBV24-1
CDR3: CATSDSQLTYEQYF

J: TRBJ2-1
length: 16
size: NA
V: TRBV28
CDR3: CASSFIGSRYYNEQFF

J: TRBJ2-7
length: 12
size: NA
V: TRBV28
CDR3: CASSLNDYEQYF

J: TRBJ2-1
length: 15
size: NA
V: TRBV7-9
CDR3: CASSVTGSSYNEQFF

J: TRBJ2-7
length: 13
size: NA
V: TRBV7-6
CDR3: CASSLGTGYEQYF

J: TRBJ1-2
length: 12
size: NA
V: TRBV2
CDR3: CARQGENYGYTF

J: TRBJ2-1
length: 13
size: NA
V: TRBV6-5
CDR3: CASRGWEIDEQFF

J: TRBJ1-2
length: 16
size: medium-sized
V: TRBV29-1
CDR3: CSVDWTGDGGSYGYTF

J: TRBJ2-3
length: 14
size: NA
V: TRBV30
CDR3: CAYWTSGSTDTQYF

J: TRBJ2-2
length: 15
size: NA
V: TRBV28
CDR3: CASSLGGPGAGELFF

J: TRBJ2-7
length: 16
size: NA
V: TRBV3-1
CDR3: CASSQVESGSPYEQYF

J: TRBJ1-2
length: 14
size: NA
V: TRBV5-1
CDR3: CASSRQDPMDGYTF

J: TRBJ2-7
length: 15
size: NA
V: TRBV9
CDR3: CASSVGGRDSYEQYF

J: TRBJ2-3
length: 13
size: NA
V: TRBV27
CDR3: CASSLQYADTQYF

J: TRBJ1-4
length: 15
size: NA
V: TRBV7-8
CDR3: CASSLGMRGNEKLFF

J: TRBJ1-4
length: 13
size: NA
V: TRBV7-6
CDR3: CASSSSQGEKLFF

J: TRBJ1-2
length: 16
size: NA
V: TRBV21-1
CDR3: CASSAPGQSYFGGYTF

J: TRBJ2-1
length: 12
size: NA
V: TRBV30
CDR3: CAWSVPPNEQFF

J: TRBJ1-5
length: 20
size: NA
V: TRBV20-1
CDR3: CSAKAHGEYPTYISNQPQHF

J: TRBJ2-2
length: 15
size: medium-sized
V: TRBV29-1
CDR3: CSVETQRINTGELFF

J: TRBJ1-1
length: 14
size: NA
V: TRBV7-9
CDR3: CASRTQGYGTEAFF

J: TRBJ2-1
length: 16
size: NA
V: TRBV20-1
CDR3: CSARDLATGSYNEQFF

J: TRBJ2-3
length: 15
size: NA
V: TRBV28
CDR3: CASSSTDGDLNTQYF

J: TRBJ2-7
length: 16
size: medium-sized
V: TRBV5-6
CDR3: CASSLGQALLIYEQYF

J: TRBJ2-2
length: 15
size: NA
V: TRBV6-6
CDR3: CASSYSPMGTGELFF

J: TRBJ2-7
length: 13
size: NA
V: TRBV24-1
CDR3: CATPKRRSYEQYF

J: TRBJ2-7
length: 16
size: NA
V: TRBV18
CDR3: CASSPPSSGATYEQYF

J: TRBJ2-1
length: 14
size: NA
V: TRBV29-1
CDR3: CSVVPGGSGNEQFF

J: TRBJ2-1
length: 15
size: NA
V: TRBV29-1
CDR3: CSVEFAGRNYNEQFF

J: TRBJ2-3
length: 15
size: NA
V: TRBV6-6
CDR3: CASSVRGGSTDTQYF

J: TRBJ2-5
length: 18
size: NA
V: TRBV4-1
CDR3: CASSPLSGGIEYQETQYF

J: TRBJ2-1
length: 18
size: NA
V: TRBV7-2
CDR3: CASSLKPRGGLAYNEQFF

J: TRBJ1-6
length: 14
size: NA
V: TRBV19
CDR3: CASSSTTGNSPLHF

J: TRBJ2-3
length: 15
size: NA
V: TRBV11-2
CDR3: CASTGGAGGTDTQYF

J: TRBJ2-1
length: 16
size: medium-sized
V: TRBV7-9
CDR3: CASSLGVLAADNEQFF

J: TRBJ2-2
length: 15
size: NA
V: TRBV10-1
CDR3: CASKEDRGPTGELFF

J: TRBJ2-1
length: 17
size: NA
V: TRBV11-2
CDR3: CASRILDLQAPYNEQFF

J: TRBJ2-4
length: 18
size: NA
V: TRBV28
CDR3: CASSLVSGRGLAKNIQYF

J: TRBJ2-7
length: 14
size: NA
V: TRBV11-1
CDR3: CASSLGTGTYEQYF

J: TRBJ2-2
length: 14
size: NA
V: TRBV5-4
CDR3: CASSATGVTGELFF

J: TRBJ1-1
length: 15
size: medium-sized
V: TRBV5-1
CDR3: CASSLLRFGNTEAFF

J: TRBJ2-1
length: 13
size: NA
V: TRBV5-6
CDR3: CASSLGVNGEQFF

J: TRBJ2-7
length: 16
size: NA
V: TRBV11-2
CDR3: CASSSRWTGPSNEQYF

J: TRBJ2-3
length: 15
size: NA
V: TRBV6-2/TRBV6-3
CDR3: CASSRGLGVTDTQYF

J: TRBJ2-2
length: 17
size: NA
V: TRBV9
CDR3: CASSPYVSSGTTGELFF

J: TRBJ2-7
length: 16
size: NA
V: TRBV5-5
CDR3: CASSDGEGHLVDEQYF

J: TRBJ2-3
length: 13
size: NA
V: TRBV2
CDR3: CASRTSRTDTQYF